The 10 T cell receptor beta chains below all came from one sample that was sequenced in a study of cytomegalovirus exposure and HLA in healthy donors. A multiplex PCR was run with 60 Vbeta primers and 13 Jbeta primers. The method was immunoSEQ multiplex PCR; TCRdb's version includes in-frame clones alone and lacks a portion of them. Recorded here are 110,000 to 150,000 clones; the top ten clones represent approximately 1%. The sequencing sample was made of PBMCs. The source of these receptors is a male donor in good health and CMV-seronegative.

The rearrangement uses TRBV12-5 and TRBJ1-1; D remains ambiguous. CDR3 length equals 13 residues. CDR1 is LGHNT and CDR2 is FRNRAP in the germline V gene. V lost 1 base and J 5 bases, leaving 8 bases between the germline ends. CDR3 sequence: CASGLGAPTEAFF. CDR3 DNA: TGTGCTAGTGGTTTGGGGGCGCCTACTGAAGCTTTCTTT.

The chain links TRBV2 to TRBJ1-5, with 10 bases aligning to TRBD1. V shed 7 bases, J shed 4 bases, and the junction held 4 bases outside the gene matches. In germline, CDR1 is SNHLY, CDR2 FYNNEI. The CDR3 totals 14 residues. The CDR3 region is CASNPGQGNQPQHF. CDR3 nucleotide sequence: TGTGCCAGCAATCCGGGACAGGGGAATCAGCCCCAGCATTTT.

The chain is built from TRBV30 and TRBJ2-7; perhaps TRBD1 as D (5 bases). V lost 2 bases, J lost 4 bases, and 9 bases lay in between. Germline CDR1 is GTSNPN and CDR2 is SVGIG (reference sequence). The CDR3 contains 12 residues. The chain's CDR3 is CAWSKQVYEQYF. CDR3 sequence (DNA): TGTGCCTGGAGTAAACAGGTGTACGAGCAGTACTTC. The full variable domain, rest sourced from reference TRBV30 and TRBJ2-7, is SQTIHQWPATLVQPVGSPLSLECTVEGTSNPNLYWYRQAAGRGLQLLFYSVGIGQISSEVPQNLSASRPQDRQFILSSKKLLLSDSGFYLCAWSKQVYEQYFGPGTRLTVT.

This chain uses TRBV11-3 with TRBJ2-6; the match to TRBD1 covers 9 bases. The germline CDR1 and CDR2 sequences are SGHNT and YENEEA. Trimming took 5 bases from V and 1 from J; bases not matched to a gene: 9. The CDR3 has 18 amino acids. The CDR3 coding sequence is TGTGCCAGCAGCCCGGGGACAGGGTACAAATCTGGGGCCAACGTCCTGACTTTC. This gives the protein CASSPGTGYKSGANVLTF.

The rearrangement uses TRBV6-5 and TRBJ2-1, with 11 bases aligning to TRBD2. The CDR3 is made up of 13 amino acids. With V trimmed by 4 bases and J by 7 bases, 0 bases remained unmatched. Germline CDR1 is MNHEY and CDR2 is SVGAGI. The CDR3 region is CASSLAGGNEQFF. CDR3 DNA: TGTGCCAGCAGTTTAGCGGGGGGGAATGAGCAGTTCTTC.

The chain uses TRBV6-6 and TRBJ2-1, with TRBD1 matching over 7 bases. The germline V gene has CDR1 MNHNY and CDR2 SVGAGI (reference sequence). This CDR3 has 15 amino acids. V shed 6 bases, J shed 7 bases, and the junction held 12 bases outside the gene matches. The CDR3 reads CASSPQGGYRNEQFF. CDR3 bases: TGTGCCAGCAGCCCTCAAGGGGGCTATCGGAATGAGCAGTTCTTC.

The CDR3 is CASSYEASGSPLHF. The DNA of the CDR3 is TGTGCCAGCAGTTATGAGGCCTCGGGGTCACCCCTCCACTTT. This chain joins TRBV6-6 and TRBJ1-6; D remains ambiguous. Germline values: CDR1 MNHNY, CDR2 SVGAGI (reference sequence). The V gene lost 3 bases and the J gene lost 10 bases, with 13 bases spanning the gap. This CDR3 spans 14 amino acids.

The CDR3 DNA sequence: TGTGCCAGCACTAAACACGGGGAAAACTATGGCTACACCTTC. It encodes CASTKHGENYGYTF. The chain has TRBV6-5 and TRBJ1-2; D gene unclear. V was clipped by 7 bases and J by 2 bases, with 14 bases between them. This CDR3 region has 14 residues. Per germline, CDR1 MNHEY and CDR2 SVGAGI.

J is TRBJ2-5 and V is TRBV2; perhaps TRBD2 as D (5 bases). The CDR3 loop spans 13 amino acids. The V gene lost 4 bases and the J gene lost 4 bases, with 10 bases spanning the gap. Germline loops: CDR1 SNHLY, CDR2 FYNNEI. The CDR3 loop reads CASSVNGVETQYF. In nucleotides, the CDR3 is TGTGCCAGCAGTGTTAACGGGGTAGAGACCCAGTACTTC.

This chain links TRBV7-3 with TRBJ2-1; 9 nucleotides line up with TRBD2. The V segment lost 4 bases and the J segment 8 bases; nucleotides outside the gene matches: 12. The CDR3 totals 16 residues. Germline V gene lookup returns CDR1 SGHTA and CDR2 FQGTGA. In DNA form, the CDR3 reads TGTGCCAGCAGCTCCGGCGGGAGCGGGGGGCCATATGAGCAGTTCTTC. It specifies CASSSGGSGGPYEQFF.